The 17 T cell receptor beta chains listed next were all sequenced from one sample in a study of early T cells in non-severe SARS-CoV-2 infection. TCRdb fed the 5' RACE reads into MiXCR, producing one record per CDR3 protein. The table records around 98,000 distinct CDR3 sequences, roughly 9.6% of them present only once. Sequencing was done on a sample of whole blood. All receptors derive from an adult who was a healthcare worker with PCR-confirmed SARS-CoV-2 infection or an uninfected control (not recorded which).

This clonotype was recorded at least ten times. The V and J genes are TRBV2 and TRBJ2-7; tentatively, D is TRBD1 (6 bases). The CDR3 consists of 13 residues. Germline assignment: CDR1 SNHLY and CDR2 FYNNEI. V lost 3 bases, J lost 3 bases, and 9 bases lay in between. CDR3 sequence (DNA): TGTGCCAGCAGTGACAGGGGTCTCTACGAGCAGTACTTC. Its protein is CASSDRGLYEQYF. The variable domain in full, with the rest retrieved from reference TRBV2 and TRBJ2-7, is EPEVTQTPSHQVTQMGQEVILRCVPISNHLYFYWYRQILGQKVEFLVSFYNNEISEKSEIFDDQFSVERPDGSNFTLKIRSTKLEDSAMYFCASSDRGLYEQYFGPGTRLTVT.

The chain uses TRBV12-3 or TRBV12-4 and TRBJ1-1, with D unresolved. V lost 7 bases, J lost 2 bases, and 11 bases lay in between. The length of the CDR3 is 13 residues. Written as DNA, the CDR3 is TGTGCCAGCACCCGCGGGCTAAACACTGAAGCTTTCTTT. Translation gives CASTRGLNTEAFF.

This clonotype was counted many times. The CDR3 DNA follows: TGTGCCAGCAGACTATCGCGGCGGGCGGGAGAATCGAACACCGGGGAGCTGTTTTTT. This sequence encodes CASRLSRRAGESNTGELFF. The gene calls are TRBV12-3 or TRBV12-4 and TRBJ2-2, with 7 bases fitting TRBD2. This CDR3 is 19 amino acids long. The ends lost 6 bases at V and 0 bases at J; junction bases unmatched: 16.

The gene calls are TRBV12-3 or TRBV12-4 and TRBJ1-6; a possible D gene is TRBD1 (5 bases). Deletions cut 5 bases from V and 6 bases from J, with 14 bases between. The CDR3 length is 15 residues. CDR3 DNA sequence: TGTGCCAGCAGTCCTGACAGCCCGGTTAATTCACCCCTCCACTTT. Translated: CASSPDSPVNSPLHF.

This clonotype was counted at least ten times. The rearrangement uses TRBV12-3 or TRBV12-4 and TRBJ2-1, with TRBD1 identical over 7 bases. The J segment lost 0 bases and the V segment lost 2 bases, leaving 1 base of the junction unmatched. CDR3 size: 15 residues. The CDR3 nucleotides are TGTGCCAGCAGTTTATCAGGGGGCTCCTACAATGAGCAGTTCTTC. Translating gives CASSLSGGSYNEQFF.

The rearrangement links TRBV2 to TRBJ2-1; 7 bases are a match to TRBD2. The CDR3 sequence is 15 residues long. Germline V CDR1 and CDR2: SNHLY, FYNNEI. J lost 0 bases, V lost 7 bases, and 6 bases had no gene match. Here the CDR3 DNA reads TGTGCCAGCAAGGGACTAACTATCTCCTACAATGAGCAGTTCTTC. Its translation: CASKGLTISYNEQFF.

This clonotype was counted many times. This chain links TRBV29-1 with TRBJ2-1, with 7 nucleotides matching TRBD1. This CDR3 spans 11 amino acids. From germline, CDR1 is SQVTM and CDR2 ANQGSEA. The ends lost 6 bases at V and 9 bases at J; junction bases unmatched: 5. CDR3: CSVDQGVEQFF. In nucleotides, the CDR3 is TGCAGCGTGGACCAGGGGGTTGAGCAGTTCTTC.

This clonotype was seen at least ten times. This sequence joins TRBV5-4 and TRBJ2-1; no clear D gene. Germline lookup yields CDR1 SGHNT and CDR2 YYREEE (reference sequence). V gave up 2 bases and J gave up 8 bases, with 11 bases separating them. The CDR3 totals 13 residues. Here the CDR3 reads CASSFRSPHEQFF. CDR3 coding DNA: TGTGCCAGCAGCTTTAGGAGTCCCCATGAGCAGTTCTTC.

This clonotype was picked up a small number of times. The rearrangement joins TRBV10-3 to TRBJ2-1; maybe TRBD2 (6 bases). The CDR3 has 19 residues. Trimming pared 3 bases from V and 5 bases from J, leaving 26 bases between. Per germline, CDR1 ENHRY and CDR2 SYGVKD. The CDR3 is CAISDEGAAGPLGDNEQFF. The DNA of the CDR3 is TGTGCCATCAGTGATGAGGGAGCCGCGGGACCCTTGGGGGACAATGAGCAGTTCTTC.

This clonotype was seen only a few times. CDR3 in amino acids: CASSLSRAGGTDTQYF. For the CDR3, the DNA is TGTGCCAGCAGTTTATCCCGGGCCGGGGGCACAGATACGCAGTATTTT. This chain uses TRBV27 with TRBJ2-3, with TRBD2 as a possible D gene (5 bases). The CDR3 length is 16 residues. Germline CDR1 reads MNHEY; CDR2 reads SMNVEV (reference sequence). Trimming took 0 bases from V and 1 from J, leaving 11 bases between them.

This chain joins TRBV7-9 and TRBJ1-1; no definite D call. Germline CDR1 SEHNR, CDR2 FQNEAQ (reference sequence). The CDR3 consists of 14 residues. Trimming stripped 2 bases from V and 1 base from J, with 8 bases between. CDR3 region: CASSLNWGNTEAFF. CDR3 DNA: TGTGCCAGCAGCTTAAATTGGGGGAACACTGAAGCTTTCTTT.

V is TRBV5-1 and J is TRBJ2-1; D is ambiguous. The CDR3 is made up of 13 amino acids. CDR1 and CDR2 from the germline V gene are SGHRS and YFSETQ. The V end lost 1 base, the J end lost 6 bases, and 8 bases lay between the germline ends. The CDR3 region is CASSLIPVNEQFF. In DNA form, the CDR3 reads TGCGCCAGCAGCTTGATACCAGTCAATGAGCAGTTCTTC.

The chain employs TRBV12-3 or TRBV12-4 and TRBJ1-5; TRBD1 is a possible D gene (6 bases). The ends were cut back, 6 bases at V and 0 bases at J, with 6 bases in the middle. The CDR3 is made up of 13 amino acids. This chain's CDR3 is CASRDSSNQPQHF. CDR3 bases: TGTGCCAGCAGGGACAGTAGCAATCAGCCCCAGCATTTT.

This clonotype was seen at least ten times. CDR3 nucleotide sequence: TGTGCCAGCAGCCGACAGGGAGTATCCTACGAGCAGTACTTC. Its protein is CASSRQGVSYEQYF. The rearrangement uses TRBV27 and TRBJ2-7; 7 nucleotides line up with TRBD1. V shed 6 bases and J 1 base; nucleotides not matched to a gene: 6. Germline V gene lookup returns CDR1 MNHEY and CDR2 SMNVEV (reference sequence). This CDR3 spans 14 amino acids.

This clonotype came up a few times. V usage is TRBV7-8 and J usage is TRBJ2-7; D might be TRBD2 (6 bases). The germline gives CDR1 SGHVS, CDR2 FQNEAQ. V was clipped by 2 bases and J by 2 bases, with 13 bases between them. The CDR3 covers 15 residues. CDR3 protein: CASSLRLANTYEQYF. The CDR3 DNA reads as TGTGCCAGCAGCTTAAGGCTAGCGAACACCTACGAGCAGTACTTC.

This clonotype was observed many times. The gene calls are TRBV7-9 and TRBJ1-4; 9 nucleotides match TRBD1. The CDR3 contains 15 residues. The germline gives CDR1 SEHNR, CDR2 FQNEAQ (reference sequence). Unmatched junction bases numbered 11, after V lost 8 bases and J lost 7 bases. The CDR3 DNA sequence: TGTGCCAGCTCGCCTCAACAGGGGGCACGTGAAAAACTGTTTTTT. Amino acid sequence: CASSPQQGAREKLFF.

J is TRBJ2-2 and V is TRBV7-3; a possible D gene is TRBD2 (6 bases). V lost 5 bases and J lost 4, with 17 bases in between. The CDR3 extends over 16 amino acids. Germline V CDR1 and CDR2: SGHTA, FQGTGA. CDR3 sequence: CASSRGYGGTTGELFF. CDR3 DNA: TGTGCCAGCAGCCGGGGTTACGGAGGGACCACCGGGGAGCTGTTTTTT.